What follows is one T cell receptor (beta chain) and its context. The junction and the germline gene differ at one end; a read error may be behind it. The entry originates in a study of cytomegalovirus exposure and HLA in healthy donors. The primer mix had 60 Vbeta and 13 Jbeta primers. Only in-frame clones appear in the TCRdb table, and some are missing; sequencing was by immunoSEQ multiplex PCR. The sample comprises over 110,000 clones, around 82% of which are singletons, and about 6.8% rests with the top ten. CDR1 and CDR2 from the germline V gene are SSHAT and FNYEAQ (reference sequence). This CDR3 comprises 16 residues.

The sequenced sample consisted of PBMCs. V and J are TRBV7-7 and TRBJ2-1; D gene uncertain. The receptor's source is a woman in her 40s in good health and CMV-seropositive. The CDR3 loop reads CASSLDAPSSYNEQFF. The CDR3 region has the DNA TGTGCTAGCAGCCTCGATGCACCTAGCTCCTACAATGAGCAGTTCTTC. Full variable domain (remainder filled in from reference TRBV7-7 and TRBJ2-1): GAGVSQSPRYKVTKRGQDVTLRCDPISSHATLYWYQQALGQGPEFLTYFNYEAQPDKSGLPSDRFSAERPEGSISTLTIQRTEQRDSAMYRCASSLDAPSSYNEQFFGPGTRLTVL.